This TCR beta chain stems from a study of blood T cell repertoires in COVID-19. Study background: There were acute and convalescent COVID-19 samples, and they came from the United States, Italy and Spain.

The CDR3 covers 14 residues. V shed 0 bases and J 8 bases; nucleotides not matched to a gene: 4. Germline V gene sequence: CDR1 MNHEY, CDR2 SVGAGI. How the authors handled the data: Cell counts per sample came from amplifying reference gene primers. The repertoire was sequenced with immunoSEQ multiplex PCR; TCRdb's copy has only in-frame clones and lacks some. V and J calls and clone size are copied from that table; D and trimming were computed from the DNA. The repertoire holds roughly 290,000 clones, with around 81% as singletons. V usage is TRBV6-5 and J usage is TRBJ1-2; 9 bases are a match to TRBD1. The receptor comes from a woman between 50 and 59 years old with active or convalescent COVID-19. Source material: peripheral blood. CDR3 residues: CASSYSRDRAGYTF. The DNA of the CDR3 is TGTGCCAGCAGTTACTCACGGGACAGGGCGGGCTACACCTTC.